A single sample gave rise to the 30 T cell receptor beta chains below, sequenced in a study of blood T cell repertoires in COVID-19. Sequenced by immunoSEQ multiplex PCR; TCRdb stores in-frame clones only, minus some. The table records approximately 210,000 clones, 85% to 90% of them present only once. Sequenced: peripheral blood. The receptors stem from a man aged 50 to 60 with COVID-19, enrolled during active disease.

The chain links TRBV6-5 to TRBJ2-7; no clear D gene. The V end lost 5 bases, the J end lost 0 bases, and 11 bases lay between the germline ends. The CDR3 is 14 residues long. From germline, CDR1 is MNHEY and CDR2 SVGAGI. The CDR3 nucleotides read TGTGCCAGCAGTCTGACAACTTCCTCCTACGAGCAGTACTTC. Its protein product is CASSLTTSSYEQYF.

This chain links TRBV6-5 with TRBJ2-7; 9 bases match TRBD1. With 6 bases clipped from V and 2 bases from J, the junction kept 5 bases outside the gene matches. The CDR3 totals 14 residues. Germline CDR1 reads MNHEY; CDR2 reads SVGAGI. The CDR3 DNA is TGTGCCAGCAGACGACAGGGGGGAACCTACGAGCAGTACTTC. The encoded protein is CASRRQGGTYEQYF.

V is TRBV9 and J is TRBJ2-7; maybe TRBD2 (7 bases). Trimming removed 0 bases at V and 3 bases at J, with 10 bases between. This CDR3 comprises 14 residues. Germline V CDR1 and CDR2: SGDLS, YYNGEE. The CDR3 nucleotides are TGTGCCAGCAGCGTAGGGGGAGGGGGCTACGAGCAGTACTTC. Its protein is CASSVGGGGYEQYF.

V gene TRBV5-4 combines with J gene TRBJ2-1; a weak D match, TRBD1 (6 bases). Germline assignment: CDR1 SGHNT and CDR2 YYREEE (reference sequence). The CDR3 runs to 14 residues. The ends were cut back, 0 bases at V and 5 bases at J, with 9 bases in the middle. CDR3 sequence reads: CASSLARTDNEQFF. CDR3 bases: TGTGCCAGCAGCTTGGCAAGGACAGACAATGAGCAGTTCTTC.

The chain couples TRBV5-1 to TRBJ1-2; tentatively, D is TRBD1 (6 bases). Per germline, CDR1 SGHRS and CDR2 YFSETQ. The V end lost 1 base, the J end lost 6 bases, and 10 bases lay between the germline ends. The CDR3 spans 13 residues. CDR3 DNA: TGCGCCAGCAGCTTGTCAGGGGATGATGGCTACACCTTC. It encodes CASSLSGDDGYTF.

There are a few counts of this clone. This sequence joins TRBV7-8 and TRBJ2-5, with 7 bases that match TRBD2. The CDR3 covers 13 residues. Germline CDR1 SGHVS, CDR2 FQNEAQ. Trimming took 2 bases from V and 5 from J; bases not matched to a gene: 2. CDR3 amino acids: CASSLWGGETQYF. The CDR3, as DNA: TGTGCCAGCAGCTTATGGGGAGGGGAGACCCAGTACTTC.

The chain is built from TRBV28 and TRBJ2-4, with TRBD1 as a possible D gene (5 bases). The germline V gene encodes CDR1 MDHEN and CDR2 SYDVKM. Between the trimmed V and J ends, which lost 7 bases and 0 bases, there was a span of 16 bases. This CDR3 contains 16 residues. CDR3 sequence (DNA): TGTGCCAGCACCCAGGGAACTCCTCTAGCCAAAAACATTCAGTACTTC. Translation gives CASTQGTPLAKNIQYF.

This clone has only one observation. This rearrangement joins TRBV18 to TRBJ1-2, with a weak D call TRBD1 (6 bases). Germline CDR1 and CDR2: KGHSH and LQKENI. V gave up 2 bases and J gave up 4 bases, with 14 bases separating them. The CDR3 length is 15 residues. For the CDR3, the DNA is TGTGCCAGCTCACCAGACAGGCTGCTCGTCTATGGCTACACCTTC. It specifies CASSPDRLLVYGYTF.

CDR3 DNA sequence: TGTGCCAGCGGGTCCGGGACAGGGGTGGGTTACACCGGGGAGCTGTTTTTT. Its translation is CASGSGTGVGYTGELFF. The chain has TRBV28 and TRBJ2-2, with 10 positions matching TRBD1. With 8 bases clipped from V and 3 bases from J, the junction kept 12 bases outside the gene matches. This CDR3 is built from 17 residues. Germline CDR1 MDHEN, CDR2 SYDVKM.

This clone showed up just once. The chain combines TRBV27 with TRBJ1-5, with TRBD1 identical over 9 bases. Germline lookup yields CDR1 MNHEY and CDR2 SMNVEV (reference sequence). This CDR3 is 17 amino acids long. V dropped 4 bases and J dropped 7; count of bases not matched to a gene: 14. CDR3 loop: CASSSHLQGARGQPQHF. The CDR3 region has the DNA TGTGCCAGCAGTTCTCATTTACAGGGGGCGCGAGGACAGCCCCAGCATTTT.

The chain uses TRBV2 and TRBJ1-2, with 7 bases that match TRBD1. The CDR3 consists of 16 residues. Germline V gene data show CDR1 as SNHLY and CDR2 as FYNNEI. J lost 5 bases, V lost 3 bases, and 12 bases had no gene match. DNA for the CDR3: TGTGCCAGCAGTGACGGACAGGTGCCGATTGGGTATGGCTACACCTTC. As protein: CASSDGQVPIGYGYTF.

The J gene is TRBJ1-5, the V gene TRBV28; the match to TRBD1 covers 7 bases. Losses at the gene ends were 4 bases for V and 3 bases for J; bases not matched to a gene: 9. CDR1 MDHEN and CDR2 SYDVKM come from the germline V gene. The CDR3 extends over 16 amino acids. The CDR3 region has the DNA TGTGCCAGCAGTTCCTTACAGGGGTCGATCAATCAGCCCCAGCATTTT. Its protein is CASSSLQGSINQPQHF.

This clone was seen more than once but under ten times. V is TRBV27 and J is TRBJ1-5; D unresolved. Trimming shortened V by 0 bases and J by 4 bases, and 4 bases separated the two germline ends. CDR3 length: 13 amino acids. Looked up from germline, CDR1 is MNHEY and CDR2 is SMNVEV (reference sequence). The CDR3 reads CASSLSRNQPQHF. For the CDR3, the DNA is TGTGCCAGCAGTTTATCGCGTAATCAGCCCCAGCATTTT.

The CDR3 coding sequence is TGTGCCAGCAGTGAAGCTGGCAGATTGGAGACCCAGTACTTC. Protein product: CASSEAGRLETQYF. The genes are TRBV6-1 and TRBJ2-5; D uncertain. Germline loops: CDR1 MNHNS, CDR2 SASEGT. Deletions cut 0 bases from V and 5 bases from J, with 10 bases between. The CDR3 is 14 residues long.

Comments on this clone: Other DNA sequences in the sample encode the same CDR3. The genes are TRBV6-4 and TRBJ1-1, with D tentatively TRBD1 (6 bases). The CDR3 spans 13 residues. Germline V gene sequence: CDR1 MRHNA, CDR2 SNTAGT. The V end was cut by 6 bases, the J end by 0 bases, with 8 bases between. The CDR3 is CASSAGVNTEAFF. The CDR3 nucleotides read TGTGCCAGCAGCGCAGGGGTGAACACTGAAGCTTTCTTT.

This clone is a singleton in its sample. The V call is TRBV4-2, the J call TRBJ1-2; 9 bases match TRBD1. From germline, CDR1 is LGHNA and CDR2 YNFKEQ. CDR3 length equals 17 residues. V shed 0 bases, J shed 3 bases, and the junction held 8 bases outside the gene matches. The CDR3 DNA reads TGTGCCAGCAGCCAAGAGGACAGGGGTGGTAAAGACTATGGCTACACCTTC. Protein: CASSQEDRGGKDYGYTF.

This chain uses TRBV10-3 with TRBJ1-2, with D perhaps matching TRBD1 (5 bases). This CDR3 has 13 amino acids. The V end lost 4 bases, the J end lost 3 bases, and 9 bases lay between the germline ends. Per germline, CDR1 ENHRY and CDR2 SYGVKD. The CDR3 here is CAISVGQDYGYTF. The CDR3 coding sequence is TGTGCCATCAGTGTCGGACAAGACTATGGCTACACCTTC.

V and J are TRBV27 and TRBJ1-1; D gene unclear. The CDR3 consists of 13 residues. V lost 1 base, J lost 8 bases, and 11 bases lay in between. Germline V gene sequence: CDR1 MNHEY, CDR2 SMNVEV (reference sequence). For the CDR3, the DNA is TGTGCCAGCAGTTTATTCGGAGTAAGAGAAGCTTTCTTT. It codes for CASSLFGVREAFF.

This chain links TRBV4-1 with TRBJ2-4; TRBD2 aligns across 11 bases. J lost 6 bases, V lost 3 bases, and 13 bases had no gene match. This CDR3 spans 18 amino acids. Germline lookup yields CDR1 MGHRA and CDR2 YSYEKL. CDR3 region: CASSHHLAGGLFGNIQYF. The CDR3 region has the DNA TGCGCCAGCAGCCACCACTTAGCGGGAGGGCTTTTTGGAAACATTCAGTACTTC.

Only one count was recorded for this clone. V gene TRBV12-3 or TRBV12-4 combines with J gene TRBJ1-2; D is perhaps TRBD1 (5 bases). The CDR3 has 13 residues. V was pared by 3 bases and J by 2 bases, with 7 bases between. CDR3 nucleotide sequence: TGTGCCAGCAGTTTGACAGAAAACTATGGCTACACCTTC. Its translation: CASSLTENYGYTF.

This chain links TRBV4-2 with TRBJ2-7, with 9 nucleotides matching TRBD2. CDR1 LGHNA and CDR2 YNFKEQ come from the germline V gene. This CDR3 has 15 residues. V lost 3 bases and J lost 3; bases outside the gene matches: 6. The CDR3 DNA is TGTGCCAGCAGCCAGTCCGGGACTAGCAGCTACGAGCAGTACTTC. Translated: CASSQSGTSSYEQYF.

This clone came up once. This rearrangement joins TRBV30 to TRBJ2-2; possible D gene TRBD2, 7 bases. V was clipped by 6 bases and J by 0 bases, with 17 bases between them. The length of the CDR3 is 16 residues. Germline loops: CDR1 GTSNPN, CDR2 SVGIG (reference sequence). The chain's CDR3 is CACRPGGQPNTGELFF. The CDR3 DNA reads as TGTGCCTGCCGCCCCGGGGGGCAACCGAACACCGGGGAGCTGTTTTTT.

CDR3 in DNA: TGTGCCAGCAGTTACACAGGGGACAGGCCAGATACGCAGTATTTT. It specifies CASSYTGDRPDTQYF. The chain has TRBV6-6 and TRBJ2-3, with 8 bases fitting TRBD1. V was clipped by 2 bases and J by 4 bases; unmatched bases: 5. Germline CDR1 reads MNHNY; CDR2 reads SVGAGI (reference sequence). The CDR3 sequence is 15 residues long.

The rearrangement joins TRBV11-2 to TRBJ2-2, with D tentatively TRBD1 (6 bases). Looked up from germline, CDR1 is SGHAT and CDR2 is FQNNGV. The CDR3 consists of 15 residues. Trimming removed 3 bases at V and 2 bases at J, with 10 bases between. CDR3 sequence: CASSLQGLNTGELFF. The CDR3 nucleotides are TGTGCCAGCAGCTTGCAGGGGCTAAACACCGGGGAGCTGTTTTTT. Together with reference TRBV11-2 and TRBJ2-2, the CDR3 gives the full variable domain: EAGVAQSPRYKIIEKRQSVAFWCNPISGHATLYWYQQILGQGPKLLIQFQNNGVVDDSQLPKDRFSAERLKGVDSTLKIQPAKLEDSAVYLCASSLQGLNTGELFFGEGSRLTVL.

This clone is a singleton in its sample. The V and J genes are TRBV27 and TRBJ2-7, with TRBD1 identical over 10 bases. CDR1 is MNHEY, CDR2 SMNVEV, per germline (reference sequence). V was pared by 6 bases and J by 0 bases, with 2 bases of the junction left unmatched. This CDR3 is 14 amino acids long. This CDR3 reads CASRTGGSSYEQYF. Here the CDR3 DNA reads TGTGCCAGCAGGACAGGGGGCAGCTCCTACGAGCAGTACTTC.

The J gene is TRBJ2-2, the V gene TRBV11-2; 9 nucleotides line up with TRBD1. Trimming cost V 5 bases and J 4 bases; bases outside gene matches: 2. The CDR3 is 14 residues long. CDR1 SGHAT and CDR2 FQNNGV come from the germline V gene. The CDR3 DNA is TGTGCCAGCAGCCTGGACAGGGGCACCGGGGAGCTGTTTTTT. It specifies CASSLDRGTGELFF.

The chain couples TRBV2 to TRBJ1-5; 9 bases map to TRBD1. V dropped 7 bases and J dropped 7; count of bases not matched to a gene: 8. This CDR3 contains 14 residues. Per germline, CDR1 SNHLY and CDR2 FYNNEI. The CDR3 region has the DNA TGTGCCAGCACCTGGACAGGGGAAATCCAGCCCCAGCATTTT. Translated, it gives CASTWTGEIQPQHF.

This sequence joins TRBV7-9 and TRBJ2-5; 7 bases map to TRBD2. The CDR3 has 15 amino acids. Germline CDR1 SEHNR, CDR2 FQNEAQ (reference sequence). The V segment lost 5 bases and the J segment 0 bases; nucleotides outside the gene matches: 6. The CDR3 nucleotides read TGTGCCAGCAGCCCATGGGGGGGACACCAAGAGACCCAGTACTTC. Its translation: CASSPWGGHQETQYF.

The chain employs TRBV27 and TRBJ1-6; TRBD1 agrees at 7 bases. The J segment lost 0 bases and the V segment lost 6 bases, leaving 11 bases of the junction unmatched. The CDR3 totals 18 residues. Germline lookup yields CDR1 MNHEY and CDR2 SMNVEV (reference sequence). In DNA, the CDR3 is TGTGCCAGCAGGAGTCCTACAGGGGCGAGCTCCTATAATTCACCCCTCCACTTT. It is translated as CASRSPTGASSYNSPLHF.

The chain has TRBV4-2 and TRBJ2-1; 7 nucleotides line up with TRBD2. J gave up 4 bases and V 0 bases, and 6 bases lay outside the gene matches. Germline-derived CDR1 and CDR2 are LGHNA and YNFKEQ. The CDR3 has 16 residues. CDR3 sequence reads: CASSQESGGGYNEQFF. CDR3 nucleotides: TGTGCCAGCAGCCAAGAATCCGGCGGGGGTTACAATGAGCAGTTCTTC.